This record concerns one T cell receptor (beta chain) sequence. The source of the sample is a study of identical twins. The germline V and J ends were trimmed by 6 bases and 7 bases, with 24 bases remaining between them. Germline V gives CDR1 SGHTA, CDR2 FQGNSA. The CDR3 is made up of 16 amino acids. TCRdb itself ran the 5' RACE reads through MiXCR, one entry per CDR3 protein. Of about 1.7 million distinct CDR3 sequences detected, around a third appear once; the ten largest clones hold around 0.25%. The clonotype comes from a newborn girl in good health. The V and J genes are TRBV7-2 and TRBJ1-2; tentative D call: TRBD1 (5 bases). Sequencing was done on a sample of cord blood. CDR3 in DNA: TGTGCCAGCAGTTCAGAGCCCGGGGCTCCGCCGGGTGGCTACACCTTC. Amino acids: CASSSEPGAPPGGYTF.